This TCR beta chain stems from a study of OX40 agonist ivuxolimab in advanced cancers. Whole-study context: Prior checkpoint blockade (anti-PD-1, anti-PD-L1 or anti-CTLA-4) was permitted; around 39% had it.

The CDR3 totals 12 residues. With 3 bases removed from V and 14 bases from J, the gap between germline ends came to 16 bases. Germline CDR1 is KGHSH and CDR2 is LQKENI. Repertoires were generated with immunoSEQ multiplex PCR, while TCRdb's copy carries only in-frame clones and drops some. The sample has about 58,000 clones; around 84% are singletons. This chain uses TRBV18 with TRBJ1-2, with a possible D match to TRBD1 (6 bases). This clonotype was sampled from an adult with an advanced solid tumor such as melanoma, head and neck, liver or kidney cancer. The specimen comprised CD4+ or CD8+ T cells sorted from blood, sampled in a trial of the OX40 agonist ivuxolimab. The CDR3: CASSPKQGLQTF. The CDR3 nucleotides read TGTGCCAGCTCACCCAAACAGGGTCTCCAAACCTTC. The whole variable domain, remainder taken from reference TRBV18 and TRBJ1-2, is NAGVMQNPRHLVRRRGQEARLRCSPMKGHSHVYWYRQLPEEGLKFMVYLQKENIIDESGMPKERFSAEFPKEGPSILRIQQVVRGDSAAYFCASSPKQGLQTFGSGTRLTVV.